Presented here are 16 T cell receptor beta chains from one specimen sequenced in a study of Tregs in tolerant kidney transplant recipients. Libraries were prepared by immunoSEQ multiplex PCR; TCRdb keeps only in-frame clonotypes and omits some of them. The sample shows roughly 49,000 clones, 91% of them seen only once. Sequenced: Tregs from blood. These TCRs come from a human donor in good health.

The chain uses TRBV5-4 and TRBJ2-5, with a weak D call TRBD2 (6 bases). V gave up 0 bases and J gave up 7 bases, with 19 bases separating them. Germline V lookup: CDR1 SGHNT, CDR2 YYREEE (reference sequence). This CDR3 region has 16 residues. The CDR3 DNA sequence: TGTGCCAGCAGCTTGGCTGTCACATCAGCGGGCAGGACCCAGTACTTC. Translating gives CASSLAVTSAGRTQYF.

V gene TRBV2 combines with J gene TRBJ2-7; D unclear. V gave up 1 base and J gave up 5 bases, with 15 bases separating them. The CDR3 loop spans 15 amino acids. Germline CDR1 reads SNHLY; CDR2 reads FYNNEI. CDR3 sequence reads: CASSEERPQVDEQYF. The CDR3 DNA follows: TGTGCCAGCAGTGAAGAACGACCACAAGTGGACGAGCAGTACTTC.

The chain carries TRBV6-5 and TRBJ2-3; a weak D match, TRBD2 (5 bases). V lost 4 bases, J lost 4 bases, and 18 bases lay in between. Per the germline V gene, CDR1 is MNHEY and CDR2 is SVGAGI. The CDR3 spans 16 residues. The CDR3 DNA reads as TGTGCCAGCAGTTCCCGCGGAGGTTTTGGCTCAGATACGCAGTATTTT. It codes for CASSSRGGFGSDTQYF.

The V call is TRBV5-1, the J call TRBJ2-3, with D possibly TRBD2 on 6 matching bases. Per the germline V gene, CDR1 is SGHRS and CDR2 is YFSETQ. The CDR3 is made up of 15 amino acids. V was trimmed by 4 bases and J by 7 bases, leaving 19 bases between them. CDR3 coding DNA: TGCGCCAGCAGCGGCGGGGTCCTGTCCGCGAATACGCAGTATTTT. Its translation: CASSGGVLSANTQYF.

V is TRBV11-3 and J is TRBJ2-7; no clear D. This CDR3 region has 17 residues. V shed 0 bases and J shed 0 bases, with 15 bases lying between them. Germline V lookup: CDR1 SGHNT, CDR2 YENEEA. CDR3 region: CASSLDPSGPSSYEQYF. The CDR3 region has the DNA TGTGCCAGCAGCTTAGATCCGTCGGGCCCCAGCTCCTACGAGCAGTACTTC.

This chain links TRBV6-1 with TRBJ1-1, with 8 bases identical to TRBD1. The CDR3 is made up of 13 amino acids. V lost 4 bases, J lost 7 bases, and 5 bases stayed unmatched. Germline assignment: CDR1 MNHNS and CDR2 SASEGT. This chain's CDR3 is CASSAGQGLEAFF. DNA for the CDR3: TGTGCCAGCAGTGCCGGACAGGGCCTTGAAGCTTTCTTT.

A few counts support this clone. The CDR3 spells CASSPSGGRSEQYF. The CDR3 DNA sequence: TGTGCCAGCAGCCCCTCAGGGGGCCGGTCCGAGCAGTACTTC. The chain uses TRBV6-6 and TRBJ2-5; 8 bases are a match to TRBD1. The DNA end is a closer match to TRBJ2-7, so the J assignment may be wrong. CDR1 is MNHNY, CDR2 SVGAGI, per germline (reference sequence). CDR3 length: 14 amino acids.

V and J are TRBV10-2 and TRBJ2-1; 9 bases are shared with TRBD1. Germline values: CDR1 WSHSY, CDR2 SAAADI. This CDR3 has 15 residues. Losses at the gene ends were 6 bases for V and 2 bases for J; bases not matched to a gene: 5. In DNA form, the CDR3 reads TGCGCCAGCAGGTCGACAGGGGGGCCCTACAATGAGCAGTTCTTC. The encoded protein is CASRSTGGPYNEQFF.

The chain uses TRBV6-5 and TRBJ1-3; 9 bases align to TRBD1. CDR1 MNHEY and CDR2 SVGAGI come from the germline V gene. There are 15 residues in the CDR3. Trimming cost V 6 bases and J 4 bases; bases outside gene matches: 7. In DNA form, the CDR3 reads TGTGCCAGCAGAAAAAACAGGGGGCTGGGAAACACCATATATTTT. It codes for CASRKNRGLGNTIYF.

This chain uses TRBV7-8 with TRBJ2-1; 9 positions match TRBD2. The CDR3 covers 15 residues. J lost 8 bases, V lost 1 base, and 6 bases had no gene match. CDR1 and CDR2 from the germline V gene are SGHVS and FQNEAQ. As DNA, the CDR3 is TGTGCCAGCAGCTTAGGCGGCGGGAGGGCCGATGAGCAGTTCTTC. Translation gives CASSLGGGRADEQFF.

The chain uses TRBV15 and TRBJ2-7; D not resolved. The V gene lost 2 bases and the J gene lost 3 bases, with 14 bases spanning the gap. The CDR3 is 15 amino acids. Per the germline V gene, CDR1 is LNHNV and CDR2 is YYDKDF (reference sequence). The CDR3 loop is CATSRFSSPRYEQYF. Written as DNA, the CDR3 is TGTGCCACCAGCAGATTTTCCTCCCCCCGCTACGAGCAGTACTTC.

The gene calls are TRBV6-5 and TRBJ2-5; possibly TRBD1 or TRBD2 for D (5 bases each). The CDR3 consists of 13 residues. The germline V and J ends were trimmed by 5 bases and 2 bases, with 9 bases remaining between them. CDR1 and CDR2 (germline): MNHEY, SVGAGI. CDR3 nucleotide sequence: TGTGCCAGCAGTCCCTGGGGGCAAGAGACCCAGTACTTC. Translated, it gives CASSPWGQETQYF.

This clone has more than one count but fewer than ten. This rearrangement joins TRBV30 to TRBJ2-7; 8 bases map to TRBD1. CDR1 and CDR2 (germline): GTSNPN, SVGIG (reference sequence). The CDR3 is 11 amino acids. The V segment lost 3 bases and the J segment 5 bases; nucleotides outside the gene matches: 0. The CDR3 coding sequence is TGTGCCTGGAGCAGGGGGCACGAGCAGTACTTC. Translated: CAWSRGHEQYF. The full variable domain, rest sourced from reference TRBV30 and TRBJ2-7, is SQTIHQWPATLVQPVGSPLSLECTVEGTSNPNLYWYRQAAGRGLQLLFYSVGIGQISSEVPQNLSASRPQDRQFILSSKKLLLSDSGFYLCAWSRGHEQYFGPGTRLTVT.

This rearrangement joins TRBV30 to TRBJ1-2; D not resolved. Germline V CDR1 and CDR2: GTSNPN, SVGIG (reference sequence). The CDR3 runs to 11 residues. Trimming shortened V by 2 bases and J by 5 bases, and 6 bases separated the two germline ends. The CDR3 DNA reads as TGTGCCTGGAGTCAAGGGTATGGCTACACCTTC. Translating it yields CAWSQGYGYTF.

As concerns this clone: The germline gene is not matched at one end of the junction; a read error may be the cause. The rearrangement joins TRBV2 to TRBJ1-3; TRBD1 might be the D (5 bases). CDR3 size: 13 residues. The germline gives CDR1 SNHLY, CDR2 FYNNEI. Written as DNA, the CDR3 is TGTACCAGCAGTGGGGGGATCGGAAACACCATATATTTT. This codes for CTSSGGIGNTIYF.

This chain connects TRBV11-2 to TRBJ1-2; weak D call: TRBD1 (6 bases). Germline V gene data show CDR1 as SGHAT and CDR2 as FQNNGV. CDR3 length equals 15 residues. V was pared by 5 bases and J by 7 bases, with 20 bases between. This CDR3 reads CASSQGPGKVFGYTF. For the CDR3, the DNA is TGTGCCAGCAGCCAGGGGCCAGGCAAAGTCTTTGGCTACACCTTC. Variable domain in full (rest from reference TRBV11-2 and TRBJ1-2): EAGVAQSPRYKIIEKRQSVAFWCNPISGHATLYWYQQILGQGPKLLIQFQNNGVVDDSQLPKDRFSAERLKGVDSTLKIQPAKLEDSAVYLCASSQGPGKVFGYTFGSGTRLTVV.